The 13 T cell receptor beta chains below were found in one sample sequenced in a study of CD8+ T cells in alopecia areata. RNA, once extracted, was reverse transcribed into cDNA for use as the sequencing template. Produced via immunoSEQ multiplex PCR; TCRdb's table is partial and in-frame only. The table includes about 82,000 clones, roughly 47% detected once. The sequencing input was NKG2D-high CD8+ T cells sorted from blood. Receptor source: a human donor with alopecia areata.

V usage is TRBV9 and J usage is TRBJ1-4; no firm D call. The CDR3 extends over 15 amino acids. Trimming took off 4 bases at V and 8 bases at J, with 18 bases between the two ends. Germline values: CDR1 SGDLS, CDR2 YYNGEE. CDR3 DNA: TGTGCCAGCAGCCTTGGGTTGGAATTTGAGGAAAAACTGTTTTTT. Residues: CASSLGLEFEEKLFF. Looking up the rest from reference TRBV9 and TRBJ1-4 gives the full variable domain: DSGVTQTPKHLITATGQRVTLRCSPRSGDLSVYWYQQSLDQGLQFLIQYYNGEERAKGNILERFSAQQFPDLHSELNLSSLELGDSALYFCASSLGLEFEEKLFFGSGTQLSVL.

The rearrangement links TRBV5-6 to TRBJ1-5, with D possibly being TRBD1 (5 bases). Germline loops: CDR1 SGHDT, CDR2 YYEEEE. This CDR3 region has 12 residues. V gave up 4 bases and J gave up 9 bases, with 11 bases separating them. DNA of the CDR3: TGTGCCAGCAGCCCGGGGAGGGGGCCCCAGCATTTT. This translates into CASSPGRGPQHF.

This chain links TRBV9 with TRBJ2-3; 7 bases align to TRBD2. CDR1 is SGDLS and CDR2 is YYNGEE in the germline V gene. This CDR3 contains 15 residues. The J segment lost 2 bases and the V segment lost 0 bases, leaving 3 bases of the junction unmatched. CDR3 coding DNA: TGTGCCAGCAGCGTAGCTAGCGGATCCACAGATACGCAGTATTTT. This codes for CASSVASGSTDTQYF.

By share, this clone counts as medium-sized. The DNA of the CDR3 is TGCGCCAGCAGCCAGGTCACAAGGGACTCTAACAATGAGCAGTTCTTC. Its translation is CASSQVTRDSNNEQFF. The chain recombines TRBV4-1 with TRBJ2-1; maybe TRBD2 (6 bases). V shed 3 bases and J shed 5 bases, with 17 bases lying between them. This CDR3 is built from 16 residues. Germline V CDR1 and CDR2: MGHRA, YSYEKL.

CDR3 nucleotides: TGTGCCAGCAGCTTAGGCCCCTCCGGGGGTGAGCAGTTCTTC. It is translated as CASSLGPSGGEQFF. The chain couples TRBV7-2 to TRBJ2-1; D might be TRBD2 (6 bases). CDR1 is SGHTA and CDR2 is FQGNSA in the germline V gene. This CDR3 comprises 14 residues. The V end lost 1 base, the J end lost 9 bases, and 13 bases lay between the germline ends.

J is TRBJ2-5 and V is TRBV29-1; D possibly matches TRBD1 or TRBD2 (5 bases each). The end of the DNA is better explained by TRBJ2-7, so the J call may be wrong. CDR3 length: 12 residues. CDR1 SQVTM and CDR2 ANQGSEA come from the germline V gene. The CDR3 bases are TGCAGCGTTCTCCGGGACGGATACGAGCAGTACTTC. Amino acids: CSVLRDGYEQYF.

This chain joins TRBV11-2 and TRBJ2-7; tentative D call: TRBD1 (5 bases). The CDR3 spans 13 residues. The V gene's germline CDR1 is SGHAT and CDR2 FQNNGV. V was clipped by 1 base and J by 4 bases, with 8 bases between them. CDR3 sequence (DNA): TGTGCCAGCAGCTTAGGGGGCTGGTACGAGCAGTACTTC. This codes for CASSLGGWYEQYF.

This sequence joins TRBV29-1 and TRBJ2-6, with 7 bases lining up with TRBD2. J was trimmed by 1 base and V by 0 bases; bases with no gene match: 9. The germline V gene encodes CDR1 SQVTM and CDR2 ANQGSEA. This CDR3 comprises 18 residues. The CDR3 DNA sequence: TGCAGCGTTGAAGAAGCCCCAGCGGGGCTATCTGGGGCCAACGTCCTGACTTTC. This encodes CSVEEAPAGLSGANVLTF.

Only a few counts were recorded for this clone. This chain links TRBV11-2 with TRBJ2-1, with 7 bases aligning to TRBD2. CDR1 and CDR2 from the germline V gene are SGHAT and FQNNGV. The V segment lost 5 bases and the J segment 9 bases; nucleotides outside the gene matches: 4. The CDR3 extends over 12 amino acids. This chain's CDR3 is CASSGLDREQFF. The CDR3 bases are TGTGCCAGCAGCGGACTAGATCGTGAGCAGTTCTTC.

V gene TRBV21-1 combines with J gene TRBJ2-7; the table's TRBD2 call for D was not verified on the DNA. TRBV21-1 is a documented pseudogene. The length of the CDR3 is 15 residues. The CDR3 loop reads CASSKEERESQEQYF. The CDR3 bases are TGTGCCAGCAGCAAAGAAGAGCGGGAAAGTCAAGAGCAGTACTTC.

DNA of the CDR3: TGCAGCGTTGGCTCCCGGGACAGGGGGCTCGAGCAGTACTTC. Amino acids: CSVGSRDRGLEQYF. The V call is TRBV29-1, the J call TRBJ2-7; 12 bases align to TRBD1. The CDR3 is 14 amino acids. Germline trimming cut 4 bases from V and 6 bases from J; bases unmatched to any gene: 7. Per germline, CDR1 SQVTM and CDR2 ANQGSEA.

The chain links TRBV6-4 to TRBJ2-1; TRBD2 is a possible D gene (6 bases). This CDR3 is built from 13 residues. The V end was cut by 9 bases, the J end by 0 bases, with 9 bases between. Germline V gives CDR1 MRHNA, CDR2 SNTAGT. The CDR3 DNA is TGTGCCAGGGCGGGGTCCTCCTACAATGAGCAGTTCTTC. This codes for CARAGSSYNEQFF.

This sequence joins TRBV19 and TRBJ2-5; D gene uncertain. CDR1 and CDR2 (germline): LNHDA, SQIVND (reference sequence). V was cut by 6 bases and J by 1 base, with 6 bases left in between. This CDR3 spans 12 amino acids. The CDR3 loop is CASSSLQETQYF. In nucleotides, the CDR3 is TGTGCCAGTAGCTCCCTCCAAGAGACCCAGTACTTC.